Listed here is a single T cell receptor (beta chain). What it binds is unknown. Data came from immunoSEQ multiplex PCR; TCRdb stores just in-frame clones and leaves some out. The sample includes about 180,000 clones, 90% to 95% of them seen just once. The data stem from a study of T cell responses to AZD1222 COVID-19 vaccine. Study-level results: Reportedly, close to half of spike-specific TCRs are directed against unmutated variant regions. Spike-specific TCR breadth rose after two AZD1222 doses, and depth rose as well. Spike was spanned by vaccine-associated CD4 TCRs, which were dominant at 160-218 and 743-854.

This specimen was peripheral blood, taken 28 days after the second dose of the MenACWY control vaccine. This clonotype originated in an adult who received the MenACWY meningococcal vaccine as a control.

The CDR3 region has the DNA TGCGCCAGCAGCTTGGTTCCGGTGAACACTGAAGCTTTCTTT. Translating it yields CASSLVPVNTEAFF. The chain joins TRBV5-1 to TRBJ1-1; D is ambiguous. Germline assignment: CDR1 SGHRS and CDR2 YFSETQ. The CDR3 contains 14 residues. Trimming took off 0 bases at V and 0 bases at J, with 6 bases between the two ends.